Below, one TCR beta chain is given with its context. Its target is not known. This sample was included in a study of cytotoxic CD8 clonotypes in ibrutinib-treated CLL. The wider study: Averaging across samples gave 255,043 productive templates and roughly 88,000 productive rearrangements.

TCRdb's copy holds only in-frame clones and misses some; the assay was immunoSEQ multiplex PCR. The repertoire holds more than 9,000 clones, with 60% to 80% as singletons. Findings and limits, study-wide: Public clonotypes were seen rarely and were contracted or stable on treatment. An increase in clonality occurred at ibrutinib response, followed by a return toward baseline at progression.

The germline V gene encodes CDR1 MDHEN and CDR2 SYDVKM. The CDR3 has 13 residues. V lost 8 bases, J lost 4 bases, and 5 bases stayed unmatched. The clonotype was recovered from a human donor with chronic lymphocytic leukemia. The chain carries TRBV28 and TRBJ2-1; TRBD1 aligns across 7 bases. The sequencing used PBMCs, collected before ibrutinib treatment. CDR3 sequence reads: CASVTGFYNEQFF. CDR3 in DNA: TGTGCCAGCGTGACAGGGTTTTACAATGAGCAGTTCTTC.